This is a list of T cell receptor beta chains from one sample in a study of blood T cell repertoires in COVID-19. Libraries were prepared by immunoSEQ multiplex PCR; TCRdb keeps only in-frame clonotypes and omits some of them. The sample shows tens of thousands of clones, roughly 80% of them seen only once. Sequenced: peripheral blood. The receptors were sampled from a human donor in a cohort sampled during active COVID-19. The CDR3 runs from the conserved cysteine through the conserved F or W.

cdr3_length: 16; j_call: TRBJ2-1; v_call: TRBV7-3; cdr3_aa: CASSPTSSGGGNEQFF
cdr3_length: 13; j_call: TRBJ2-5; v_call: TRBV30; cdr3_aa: CAWRRGFKETQYF
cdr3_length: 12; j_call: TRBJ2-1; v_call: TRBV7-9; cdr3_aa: CASSFLHNEQFF
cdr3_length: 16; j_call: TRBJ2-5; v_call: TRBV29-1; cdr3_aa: CSVEGVQGAPSGTQYF
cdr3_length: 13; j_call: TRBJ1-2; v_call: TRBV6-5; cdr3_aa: CASHRAANYGYTF
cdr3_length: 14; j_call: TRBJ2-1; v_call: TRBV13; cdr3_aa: CASSRRTSYNEQFF
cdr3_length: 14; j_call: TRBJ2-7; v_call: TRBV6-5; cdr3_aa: CASSLAGLSYEQYF
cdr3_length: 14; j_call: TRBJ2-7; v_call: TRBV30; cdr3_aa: CAWARTSGRYEQYF
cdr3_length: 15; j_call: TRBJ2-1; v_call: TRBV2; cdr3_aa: CASKLYGGVGNEQFF
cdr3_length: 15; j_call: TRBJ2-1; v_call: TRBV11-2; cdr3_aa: CASSLSSGSYNEQFF
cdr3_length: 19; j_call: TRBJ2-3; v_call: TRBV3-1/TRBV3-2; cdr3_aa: CASSQEIRLAGGRADTQYF
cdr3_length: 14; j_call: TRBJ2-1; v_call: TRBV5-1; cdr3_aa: CASSLAKVAGEQFF
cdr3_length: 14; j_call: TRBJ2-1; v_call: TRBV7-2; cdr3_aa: CASSPSRSADEQFF
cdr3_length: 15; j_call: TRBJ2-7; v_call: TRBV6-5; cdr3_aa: CASSYSTSSAYEQYF
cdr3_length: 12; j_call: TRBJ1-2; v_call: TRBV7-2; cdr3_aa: CASSLSRRGYTF
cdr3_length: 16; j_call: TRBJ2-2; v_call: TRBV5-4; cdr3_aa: CASSLAGTANTGELFF